The text below deals with one T cell receptor (beta chain). The antigen remains unidentified. Using a J-beta primer mix together with a sample-barcoded 5' primer, a second PCR was run for roughly 6 to 11 cycles. TCRdb passed the 5' RACE reads through MiXCR, listing each CDR3 protein once. Among about 590,000 distinct CDR3 sequences listed, approximately 30% were seen once. The CDR3 spans 16 residues. Germline V gene sequence: CDR1 SEHNR, CDR2 FQNEAQ (reference sequence). The trim removed 3 bases at V and 0 bases at J, leaving 5 bases unmatched. This specimen comes from a study of blood T cells in healthy people across ages. The total RNA that was extracted per sample amounted to at least 5.5 micrograms. Study-wide results and caveats: Roughly linearly, TCR beta diversity per million T cells fell as age increased.

This clonotype originated in a woman older than 75 in good health. The sequencing sample was made of blood. The chain employs TRBV7-9 and TRBJ2-7, with 10 nucleotides matching TRBD2. The chain's CDR3 is CASSLTSGPSSYEQYF. CDR3 nucleotides: TGTGCCAGCAGCTTGACTAGCGGGCCAAGCTCCTACGAGCAGTACTTC.